A selection of T cell receptor beta chains follows, all from one sample in a study of vaccination and CD4 T cells after COVID-19. Their antigen targets remain unknown. MiXCR, applied by TCRdb to the PCR reads, yields one record per CDR3 protein. Among several thousand distinct CDR3 sequences listed, around two fifths were seen once. The source material was CD4+ T cells from blood, cultured in vitro. These receptors were obtained from a human donor in good health. Each CDR3 is given with its conserved first and last residue. Fields, in order: CDR3 length, V gene, J gene, D gene, clone size, CDR3 protein, CDR3 DNA. D genes are given only for firm matches. Rows give clone size only sometimes, using once, few, many, or a class for an expanded clone.

cdr3_length: 15; v_call: TRBV6-1; j_call: TRBJ2-3; d_call: TRBD1; clone_size: .; cdr3_aa: CASSSTGGPTDTQYF; cdr3_nt: TGTGCCAGCAGTAGCACAGGGGGTCCCACAGATACGCAGTATTTT
cdr3_length: 14; v_call: TRBV29-1; j_call: TRBJ1-2; d_call: .; clone_size: .; cdr3_aa: CSVEASGINYGYTF; cdr3_nt: TGCAGCGTTGAAGCGTCGGGGATCAACTATGGCTACACCTTC
cdr3_length: 14; v_call: TRBV20-1; j_call: TRBJ1-1; d_call: .; clone_size: few; cdr3_aa: CSANWGLMNTEAFF; cdr3_nt: TGCAGTGCCAACTGGGGCCTAATGAACACTGAAGCTTTCTTT
cdr3_length: 16; v_call: TRBV6-7; j_call: TRBJ1-2; d_call: .; clone_size: .; cdr3_aa: CASSCLTRQFLDGYTF; cdr3_nt: TGTGCCAGCAGTTGCCTGACCCGACAGTTCTTGGATGGCTACACCTTC
cdr3_length: 15; v_call: TRBV6-1; j_call: TRBJ2-7; d_call: TRBD1; clone_size: .; cdr3_aa: CASREMTGLFYEQYF; cdr3_nt: TGTGCCAGCAGGGAAATGACAGGGTTGTTCTACGAGCAGTACTTC
cdr3_length: 15; v_call: TRBV7-9; j_call: TRBJ1-1; d_call: .; clone_size: .; cdr3_aa: CASSFSVGGVIEAFF; cdr3_nt: TGTGCCAGCAGCTTTAGCGTTGGCGGGGTAATTGAAGCTTTCTTT
cdr3_length: 12; v_call: TRBV11-2; j_call: TRBJ2-1; d_call: .; clone_size: .; cdr3_aa: CASSPTYNEQFF; cdr3_nt: TGTGCCAGCAGCCCTACATACAATGAGCAGTTCTTC
cdr3_length: 18; v_call: TRBV21-1; j_call: TRBJ2-5; d_call: .; clone_size: .; cdr3_aa: CASSTSGPGQTMQETQYF; cdr3_nt: TGTGCCAGCAGCACCTCTGGACCGGGACAGACGATGCAAGAGACCCAGTACTTC
cdr3_length: 15; v_call: TRBV6-5; j_call: TRBJ2-5; d_call: .; clone_size: .; cdr3_aa: CASSYTGRNQETQYF; cdr3_nt: TGTGCCAGCAGTTACACCGGACGGAACCAAGAGACCCAGTACTTC
cdr3_length: 13; v_call: TRBV7-9; j_call: TRBJ1-1; d_call: .; clone_size: .; cdr3_aa: CASSLEDRAEAFF; cdr3_nt: TGTGCCAGCAGCTTAGAAGATCGTGCTGAAGCTTTCTTT
cdr3_length: 14; v_call: TRBV6-5; j_call: TRBJ1-1; d_call: TRBD1; clone_size: .; cdr3_aa: CASSYSPGGAEAFF; cdr3_nt: TGTGCCAGCAGTTACTCTCCAGGGGGCGCTGAAGCTTTCTTT
cdr3_length: 14; v_call: TRBV6-2/TRBV6-3; j_call: TRBJ2-1; d_call: .; clone_size: .; cdr3_aa: CASTKRDSNNEQFF; cdr3_nt: TGTGCCAGCACCAAGCGGGACAGTAACAATGAGCAGTTCTTC
cdr3_length: 11; v_call: TRBV6-1; j_call: TRBJ2-7; d_call: .; clone_size: few; cdr3_aa: CASSGGYEQYF; cdr3_nt: TGTGCCAGCAGTGGGGGGTACGAGCAGTACTTC
cdr3_length: 16; v_call: TRBV6-5; j_call: TRBJ1-2; d_call: .; clone_size: few; cdr3_aa: CASSYSKSTAPGGYTF; cdr3_nt: TGTGCCAGCAGTTACTCGAAGTCGACGGCCCCAGGGGGCTACACCTTC
cdr3_length: 13; v_call: TRBV5-1; j_call: TRBJ2-7; d_call: .; clone_size: .; cdr3_aa: CASSLWGRTEQYF; cdr3_nt: TGCGCCAGCAGCTTGTGGGGAAGGACCGAGCAGTACTTC
cdr3_length: 15; v_call: TRBV20-1; j_call: TRBJ1-2; d_call: TRBD1; clone_size: .; cdr3_aa: CSASGQGALGYGYTF; cdr3_nt: TGCAGTGCTAGTGGACAGGGGGCGCTAGGATATGGCTACACCTTC
cdr3_length: 13; v_call: TRBV19; j_call: TRBJ1-5; d_call: .; clone_size: few; cdr3_aa: CASSGTLDQPQHF; cdr3_nt: TGTGCCAGTAGTGGGACACTGGATCAGCCCCAGCATTTT
cdr3_length: 16; v_call: TRBV7-8; j_call: TRBJ1-1; d_call: .; clone_size: .; cdr3_aa: CASSLGKGRANTEAFF; cdr3_nt: TGTGCCAGCAGCTTAGGCAAGGGCAGGGCCAACACTGAAGCTTTCTTT
cdr3_length: 14; v_call: TRBV12-3/TRBV12-4; j_call: TRBJ2-7; d_call: TRBD1; clone_size: .; cdr3_aa: CASMTRQGSYEQYF; cdr3_nt: TGTGCCAGCATGACGAGACAGGGGTCCTACGAGCAGTACTTC
cdr3_length: 15; v_call: TRBV19; j_call: TRBJ1-2; d_call: TRBD1; clone_size: .; cdr3_aa: CASSINRMSGGSYTF; cdr3_nt: TGTGCCAGTAGTATAAACCGTATGTCAGGGGGCAGCTACACCTTC
cdr3_length: 15; v_call: TRBV5-5; j_call: TRBJ2-1; d_call: TRBD1; clone_size: once; cdr3_aa: CASSRVRDRGREQFF; cdr3_nt: TGTGCCAGCAGCCGGGTCCGGGACAGGGGTCGTGAGCAGTTCTTC
cdr3_length: 14; v_call: TRBV6-5; j_call: TRBJ1-1; d_call: .; clone_size: .; cdr3_aa: CASSYSAREVRAFF; cdr3_nt: TGTGCCAGCAGTTACTCAGCCCGGGAGGTACGAGCTTTCTTT
cdr3_length: 14; v_call: TRBV6-5; j_call: TRBJ1-6; d_call: .; clone_size: .; cdr3_aa: CASSWGPLRSPLHF; cdr3_nt: TGTGCCAGCAGTTGGGGGCCCCTAAGGTCACCCCTCCACTTT
cdr3_length: 12; v_call: TRBV29-1; j_call: TRBJ1-1; d_call: TRBD1; clone_size: .; cdr3_aa: CSVGQRTGGAFF; cdr3_nt: TGCAGCGTAGGTCAAAGGACAGGGGGAGCTTTCTTT
cdr3_length: 14; v_call: TRBV6-1; j_call: TRBJ1-2; d_call: .; clone_size: few; cdr3_aa: CASSPTGTNYGYTF; cdr3_nt: TGTGCCAGCAGCCCCACCGGGACCAACTATGGCTACACCTTC
cdr3_length: 14; v_call: TRBV25-1; j_call: TRBJ1-6; d_call: .; clone_size: few; cdr3_aa: CASSATSGVHPLHF; cdr3_nt: TGTGCCAGCAGTGCAACTTCAGGGGTTCACCCCCTCCACTTT
cdr3_length: 14; v_call: TRBV5-1; j_call: TRBJ1-2; d_call: TRBD1; clone_size: .; cdr3_aa: CASSLGTGAQGYTF; cdr3_nt: TGCGCCAGCAGCTTGGGGACAGGGGCCCAGGGCTACACCTTC
cdr3_length: 17; v_call: TRBV7-2; j_call: TRBJ2-7; d_call: TRBD2; clone_size: once; cdr3_aa: CASSALAALHTSYEQYF; cdr3_nt: TGTGCCAGCAGCGCCCTAGCGGCCCTTCATACCTCCTACGAGCAGTACTTC
cdr3_length: 15; v_call: TRBV6-2/TRBV6-3; j_call: TRBJ2-5; d_call: .; clone_size: few; cdr3_aa: CASSYGTDAQETQYF; cdr3_nt: TGTGCCAGCAGTTACGGGACCGACGCTCAAGAGACCCAGTACTTC
cdr3_length: 14; v_call: TRBV20-1; j_call: TRBJ1-1; d_call: .; clone_size: .; cdr3_aa: CSAPTELKNTEAFF; cdr3_nt: TGCAGTGCTCCAACAGAATTGAAGAACACTGAAGCTTTCTTT
cdr3_length: 13; v_call: TRBV7-9; j_call: TRBJ2-1; d_call: .; clone_size: few; cdr3_aa: CASSPSGGNEQFF; cdr3_nt: TGTGCCAGCAGCCCGTCAGGGGGGAATGAGCAGTTCTTC
cdr3_length: 15; v_call: TRBV11-1; j_call: TRBJ1-3; d_call: TRBD1; clone_size: .; cdr3_aa: CASSLDGTEGNTIYF; cdr3_nt: TGTGCCAGCAGCTTAGATGGGACAGAAGGAAACACCATATATTTT
cdr3_length: 12; v_call: TRBV6-1; j_call: TRBJ1-1; d_call: .; clone_size: few; cdr3_aa: CASKEGNTEAFF; cdr3_nt: TGTGCCAGCAAAGAGGGGAACACTGAAGCTTTCTTT
cdr3_length: 18; v_call: TRBV12-3/TRBV12-4; j_call: TRBJ1-6; d_call: TRBD1; clone_size: .; cdr3_aa: CASSSGGSKSSYNSPLHF; cdr3_nt: TGTGCCAGCAGTTCAGGGGGCAGTAAGAGCTCCTATAATTCACCCCTCCACTTT
cdr3_length: 13; v_call: TRBV20-1; j_call: TRBJ1-5; d_call: .; clone_size: .; cdr3_aa: CSAREGLAMTQHF; cdr3_nt: TGCAGTGCTAGGGAGGGCCTCGCGATGACCCAGCATTTT
cdr3_length: 13; v_call: TRBV6-1; j_call: TRBJ2-3; d_call: .; clone_size: .; cdr3_aa: CASKVSGTDTQYF; cdr3_nt: TGTGCCAGCAAGGTTAGCGGCACAGATACGCAGTATTTT
cdr3_length: 15; v_call: TRBV7-9; j_call: TRBJ1-6; d_call: .; clone_size: .; cdr3_aa: CASSSNRARNSPLHF; cdr3_nt: TGTGCCAGCAGCTCAAACCGGGCCCGGAATTCACCCCTCCACTTT
cdr3_length: 15; v_call: TRBV6-2/TRBV6-3; j_call: TRBJ1-6; d_call: .; clone_size: few; cdr3_aa: CASSPGSSYNSPLHF; cdr3_nt: TGTGCCAGCAGCCCAGGGAGCTCCTATAATTCACCCCTCCACTTT
cdr3_length: 17; v_call: TRBV10-3; j_call: TRBJ2-7; d_call: TRBD1; clone_size: .; cdr3_aa: CAISEPDEGQGGDEQYF; cdr3_nt: TGTGCCATCAGTGAGCCCGATGAGGGACAGGGGGGCGACGAGCAGTACTTC
cdr3_length: 15; v_call: TRBV24-1; j_call: TRBJ2-5; d_call: TRBD2; clone_size: .; cdr3_aa: CATSVGRDPQETQYF; cdr3_nt: TGTGCCACCAGTGTCGGGAGGGATCCCCAAGAGACCCAGTACTTC
cdr3_length: 15; v_call: TRBV20-1; j_call: TRBJ2-5; d_call: TRBD2; clone_size: .; cdr3_aa: CSARPTSGWQETQYF; cdr3_nt: TGCAGTGCTAGACCGACTAGCGGGTGGCAAGAGACCCAGTACTTC